This T cell receptor beta chain was sequenced in a study of control samples from healthy donors and cancer patients. Method: immunoSEQ multiplex PCR; TCRdb's copy keeps in-frame clones and lacks some. The sample holds more than 95,000 clones, approximately 90% seen once. V lost 0 bases and J lost 6, with 8 bases in between. The length of the CDR3 is 13 residues. Germline V gene sequence: CDR1 SGDLS, CDR2 YYNGEE. The TCR sequence derives from a man between 60 and 70 years old with lung cancer. J is TRBJ2-3 and V is TRBV9; D remains unclear. The specimen was PBMCs. CDR3: CASSVVVGDTQYF. In DNA, the CDR3 is TGTGCCAGCAGCGTAGTCGTAGGGGATACGCAGTATTTT.